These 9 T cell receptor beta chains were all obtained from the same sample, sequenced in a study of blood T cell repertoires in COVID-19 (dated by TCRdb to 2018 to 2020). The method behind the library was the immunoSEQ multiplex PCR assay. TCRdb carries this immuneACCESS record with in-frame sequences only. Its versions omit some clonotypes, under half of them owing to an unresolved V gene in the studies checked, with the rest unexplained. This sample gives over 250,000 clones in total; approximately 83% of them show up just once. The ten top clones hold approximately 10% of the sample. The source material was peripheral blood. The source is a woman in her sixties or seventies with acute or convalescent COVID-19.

The CDR3 here is CASSEWGTRNEQFF. For the CDR3, the DNA is TGTGCCAGCAGTGAGTGGGGGACACGCAATGAGCAGTTCTTC. The chain joins TRBV2 to TRBJ2-1, with a possible D match to TRBD1 (6 bases). The CDR3 is made up of 14 amino acids. The ends were cut back, 3 bases at V and 6 bases at J, with 12 bases in the middle. Germline loops: CDR1 SNHLY, CDR2 FYNNEI.

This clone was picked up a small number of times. CDR3 sequence (DNA): TGTGCCAGCAGCTTAGATCGTTTGAGGTCCTACAATGAGCAGTTCTTC. Its protein is CASSLDRLRSYNEQFF. The chain combines TRBV7-7 with TRBJ2-1; the D is unclear. CDR1 is SSHAT, CDR2 FNYEAQ, per germline (reference sequence). V dropped 1 base and J dropped 1 base, with 11 bases sitting between them. This CDR3 has 16 residues.

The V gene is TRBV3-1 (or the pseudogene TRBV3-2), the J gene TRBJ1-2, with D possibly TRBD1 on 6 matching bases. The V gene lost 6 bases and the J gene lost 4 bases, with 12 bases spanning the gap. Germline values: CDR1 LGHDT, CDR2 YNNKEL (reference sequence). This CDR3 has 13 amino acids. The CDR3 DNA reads TGTGCCAGCAGAAACAGGGTTAGCTATGGCTACACCTTC. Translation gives CASRNRVSYGYTF.

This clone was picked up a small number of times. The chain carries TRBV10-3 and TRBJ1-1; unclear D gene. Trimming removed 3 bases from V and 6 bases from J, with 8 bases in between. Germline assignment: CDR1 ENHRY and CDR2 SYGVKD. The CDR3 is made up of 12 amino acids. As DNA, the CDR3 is TGTGCCATCAGTGATCCCCCCGCTGAAGCTTTCTTT. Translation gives CAISDPPAEAFF.

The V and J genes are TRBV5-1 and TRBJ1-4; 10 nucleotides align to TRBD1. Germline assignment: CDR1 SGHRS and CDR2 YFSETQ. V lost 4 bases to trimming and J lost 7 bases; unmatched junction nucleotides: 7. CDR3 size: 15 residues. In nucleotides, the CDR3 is TGCGCCAGCAGCGGATCGGGACAGGGGACTGAAAAACTGTTTTTT. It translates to CASSGSGQGTEKLFF. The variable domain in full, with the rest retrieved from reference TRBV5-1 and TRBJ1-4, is KAGVTQTPRYLIKTRGQQVTLSCSPISGHRSVSWYQQTPGQGLQFLFEYFSETQRNKGNFPGRFSGRQFSNSRSEMNVSTLELGDSALYLCASSGSGQGTEKLFFGSGTQLSVL.

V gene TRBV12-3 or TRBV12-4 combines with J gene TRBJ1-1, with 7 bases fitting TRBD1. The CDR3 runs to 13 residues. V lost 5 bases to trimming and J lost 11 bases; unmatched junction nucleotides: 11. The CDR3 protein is CASSTGQVSYAFF. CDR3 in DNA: TGTGCCAGCAGTACTGGACAGGTTAGTTATGCTTTCTTT.

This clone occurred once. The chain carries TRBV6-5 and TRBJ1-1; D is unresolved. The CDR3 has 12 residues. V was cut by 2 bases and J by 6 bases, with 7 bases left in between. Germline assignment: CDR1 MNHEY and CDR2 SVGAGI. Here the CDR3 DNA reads TGTGCCAGCAGTTACGGTGCGGCTGAAGCTTTCTTT. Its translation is CASSYGAAEAFF.

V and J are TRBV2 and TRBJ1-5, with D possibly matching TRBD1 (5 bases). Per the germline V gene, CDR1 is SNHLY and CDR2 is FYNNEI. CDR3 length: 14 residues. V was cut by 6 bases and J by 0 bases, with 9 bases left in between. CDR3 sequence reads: CASSPTDSNQPQHF. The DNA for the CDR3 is TGTGCCAGCAGCCCGACAGATAGCAATCAGCCCCAGCATTTT.

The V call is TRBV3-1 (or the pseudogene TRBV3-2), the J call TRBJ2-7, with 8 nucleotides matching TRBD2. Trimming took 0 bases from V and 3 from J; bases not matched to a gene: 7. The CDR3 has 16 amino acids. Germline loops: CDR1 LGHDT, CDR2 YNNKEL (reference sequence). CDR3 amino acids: CASSQELAGGSYEQYF. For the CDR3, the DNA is TGTGCCAGCAGCCAAGAACTCGCGGGGGGAAGCTACGAGCAGTACTTC.